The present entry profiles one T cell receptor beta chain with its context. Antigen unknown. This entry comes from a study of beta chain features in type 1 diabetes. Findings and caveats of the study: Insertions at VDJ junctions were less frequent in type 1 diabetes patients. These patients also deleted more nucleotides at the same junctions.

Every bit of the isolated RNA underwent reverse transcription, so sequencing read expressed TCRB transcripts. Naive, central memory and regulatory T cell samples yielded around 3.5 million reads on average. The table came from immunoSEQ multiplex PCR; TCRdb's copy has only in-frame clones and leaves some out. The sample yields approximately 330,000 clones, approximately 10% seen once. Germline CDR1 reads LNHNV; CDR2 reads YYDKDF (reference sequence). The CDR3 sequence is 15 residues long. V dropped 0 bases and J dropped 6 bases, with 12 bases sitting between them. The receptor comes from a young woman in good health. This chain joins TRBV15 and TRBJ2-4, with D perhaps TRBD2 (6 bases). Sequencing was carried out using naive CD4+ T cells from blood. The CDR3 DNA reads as TGTGCCACCAGCAGAGATCTGGGGGGAGGAAACATTCAGTACTTC. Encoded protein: CATSRDLGGGNIQYF.